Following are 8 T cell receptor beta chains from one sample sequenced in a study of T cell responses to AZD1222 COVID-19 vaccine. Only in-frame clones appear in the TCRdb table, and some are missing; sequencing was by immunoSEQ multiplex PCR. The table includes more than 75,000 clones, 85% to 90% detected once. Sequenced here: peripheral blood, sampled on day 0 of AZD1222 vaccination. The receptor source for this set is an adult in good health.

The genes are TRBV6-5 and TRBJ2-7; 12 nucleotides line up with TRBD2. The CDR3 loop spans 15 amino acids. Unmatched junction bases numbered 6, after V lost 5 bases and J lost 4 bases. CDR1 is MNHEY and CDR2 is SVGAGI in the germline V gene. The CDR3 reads CASSPGLAGLYEQYF. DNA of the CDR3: TGTGCCAGCAGTCCCGGACTAGCGGGATTGTACGAGCAGTACTTC.

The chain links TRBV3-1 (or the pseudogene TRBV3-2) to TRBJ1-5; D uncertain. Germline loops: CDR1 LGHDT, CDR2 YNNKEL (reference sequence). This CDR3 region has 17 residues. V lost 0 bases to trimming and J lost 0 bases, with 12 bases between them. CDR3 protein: CASSQDSTVNSNQPQHF. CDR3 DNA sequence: TGTGCCAGCAGCCAAGATAGCACAGTTAATAGCAATCAGCCCCAGCATTTT.

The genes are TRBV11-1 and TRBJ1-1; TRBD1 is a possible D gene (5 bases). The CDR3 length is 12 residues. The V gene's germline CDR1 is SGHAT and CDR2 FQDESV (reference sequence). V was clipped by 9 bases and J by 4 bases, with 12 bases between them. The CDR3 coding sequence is TGTGCCAGAAACCAGGGTCGCACTGAAGCTTTCTTT. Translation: CARNQGRTEAFF. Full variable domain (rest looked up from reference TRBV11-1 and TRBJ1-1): EAEVAQSPRYKITEKSQAVAFWCDPISGHATLYWYRQILGQGPELLVQFQDESVVDDSQLPKDRFSAERLKGVDSTLKIQPAELGDSAMYLCARNQGRTEAFFGQGTRLTVV.

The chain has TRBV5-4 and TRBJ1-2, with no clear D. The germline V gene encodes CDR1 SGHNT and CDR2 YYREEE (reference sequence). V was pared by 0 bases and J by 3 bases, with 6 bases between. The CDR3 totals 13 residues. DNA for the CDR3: TGTGCCAGCAGCTTGGGGACGGACTATGGCTACACCTTC. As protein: CASSLGTDYGYTF.

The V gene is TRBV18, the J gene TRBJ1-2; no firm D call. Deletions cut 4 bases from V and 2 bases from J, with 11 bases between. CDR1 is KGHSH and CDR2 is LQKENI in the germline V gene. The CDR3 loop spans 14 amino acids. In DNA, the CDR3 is TGTGCCAGCTCACGTCCTACAGAGAACTATGGCTACACCTTC. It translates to CASSRPTENYGYTF.

CDR3 DNA sequence: TGTGCCAGCAGTCAACGGGCAGGCCCCGGGGAGCTGTTTTTT. Encoded protein: CASSQRAGPGELFF. The chain carries TRBV5-4 and TRBJ2-2; D unresolved. CDR3 length: 14 residues. Deletions cut 5 bases from V and 6 bases from J, with 14 bases between. Germline values: CDR1 SGHNT, CDR2 YYREEE (reference sequence).

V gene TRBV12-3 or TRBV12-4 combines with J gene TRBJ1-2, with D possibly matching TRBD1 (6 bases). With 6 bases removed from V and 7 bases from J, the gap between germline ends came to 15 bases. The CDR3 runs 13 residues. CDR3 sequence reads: CASRGPGGSGYTF. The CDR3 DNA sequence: TGTGCCAGCAGGGGCCCGGGGGGCTCTGGCTACACCTTC.

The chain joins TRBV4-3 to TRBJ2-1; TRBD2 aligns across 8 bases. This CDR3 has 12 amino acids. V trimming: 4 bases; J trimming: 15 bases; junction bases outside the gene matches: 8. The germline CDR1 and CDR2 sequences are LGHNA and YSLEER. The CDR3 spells CASSPGTRILFF. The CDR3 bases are TGCGCCAGCAGCCCCGGGACTAGGATACTGTTCTTC.